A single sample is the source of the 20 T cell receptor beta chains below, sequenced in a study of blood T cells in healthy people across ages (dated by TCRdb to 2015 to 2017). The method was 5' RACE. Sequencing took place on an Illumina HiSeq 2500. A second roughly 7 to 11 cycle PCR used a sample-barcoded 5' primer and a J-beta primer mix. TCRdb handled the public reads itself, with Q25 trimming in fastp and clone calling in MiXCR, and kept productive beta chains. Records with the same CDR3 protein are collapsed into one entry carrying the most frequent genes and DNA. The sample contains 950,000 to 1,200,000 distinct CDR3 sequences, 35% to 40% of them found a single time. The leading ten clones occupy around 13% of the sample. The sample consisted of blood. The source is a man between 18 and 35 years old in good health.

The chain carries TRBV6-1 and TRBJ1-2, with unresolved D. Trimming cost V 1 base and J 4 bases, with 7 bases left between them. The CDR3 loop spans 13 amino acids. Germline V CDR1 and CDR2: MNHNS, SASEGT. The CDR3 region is CASSEGGSYGYTF. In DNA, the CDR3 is TGTGCCAGCAGTGAAGGTGGAAGCTATGGCTACACCTTC.

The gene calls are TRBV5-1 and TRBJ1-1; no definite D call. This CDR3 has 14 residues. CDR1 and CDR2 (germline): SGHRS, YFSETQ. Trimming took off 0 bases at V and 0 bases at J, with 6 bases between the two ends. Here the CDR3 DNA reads TGCGCCAGCAGCTTGGATCCAGTGAACACTGAAGCTTTCTTT. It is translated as CASSLDPVNTEAFF.

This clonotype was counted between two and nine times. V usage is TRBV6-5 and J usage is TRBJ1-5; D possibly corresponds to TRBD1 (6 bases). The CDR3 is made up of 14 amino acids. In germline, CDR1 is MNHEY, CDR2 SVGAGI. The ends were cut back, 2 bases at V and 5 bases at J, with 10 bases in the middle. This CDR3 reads CASSYGRGDQPQHF. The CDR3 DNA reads TGTGCCAGCAGTTACGGCAGGGGAGATCAGCCCCAGCATTTT.

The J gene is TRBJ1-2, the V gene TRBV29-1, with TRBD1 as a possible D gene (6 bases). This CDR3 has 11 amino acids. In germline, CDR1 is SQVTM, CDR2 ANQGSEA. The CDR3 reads CGGPTEEGYTF. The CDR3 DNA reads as TGCGGGGGCCCTACCGAAGAGGGCTACACCTTC.

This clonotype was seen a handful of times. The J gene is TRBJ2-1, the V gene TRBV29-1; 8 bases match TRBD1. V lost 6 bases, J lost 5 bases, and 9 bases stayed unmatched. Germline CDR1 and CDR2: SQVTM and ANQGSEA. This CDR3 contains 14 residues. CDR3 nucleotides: TGCAGCGTCCGGGCAGGGGGCGTCAACAATGAGCAGTTCTTC. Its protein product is CSVRAGGVNNEQFF.

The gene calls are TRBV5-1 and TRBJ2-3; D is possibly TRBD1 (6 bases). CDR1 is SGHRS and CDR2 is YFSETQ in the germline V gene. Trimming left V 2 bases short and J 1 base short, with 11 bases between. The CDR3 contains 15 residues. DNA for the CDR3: TGCGCCAGCAGCTTTGGGGGCTGGGGCACAGATACGCAGTATTTT. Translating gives CASSFGGWGTDTQYF.

DNA of the CDR3: TGCGCCAGCAGCCAAGTTCCAGGGGGCGTTTTAGAGCAGTACTTC. Amino acid sequence: CASSQVPGGVLEQYF. V usage is TRBV4-3 and J usage is TRBJ2-7, with 8 positions matching TRBD1. Per germline, CDR1 LGHNA and CDR2 YSLEER. CDR3 length: 15 amino acids. V dropped 1 base and J dropped 7; count of bases not matched to a gene: 9.

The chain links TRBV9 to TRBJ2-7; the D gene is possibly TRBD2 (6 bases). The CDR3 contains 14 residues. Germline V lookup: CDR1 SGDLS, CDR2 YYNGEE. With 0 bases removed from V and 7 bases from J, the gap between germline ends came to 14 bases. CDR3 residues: CASSVGAGYNEQYF. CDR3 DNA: TGTGCCAGCAGCGTAGGTGCGGGGTACAATGAGCAGTACTTC. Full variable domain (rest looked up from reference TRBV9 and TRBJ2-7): DSGVTQTPKHLITATGQRVTLRCSPRSGDLSVYWYQQSLDQGLQFLIQYYNGEERAKGNILERFSAQQFPDLHSELNLSSLELGDSALYFCASSVGAGYNEQYFGPGTRLTVT.

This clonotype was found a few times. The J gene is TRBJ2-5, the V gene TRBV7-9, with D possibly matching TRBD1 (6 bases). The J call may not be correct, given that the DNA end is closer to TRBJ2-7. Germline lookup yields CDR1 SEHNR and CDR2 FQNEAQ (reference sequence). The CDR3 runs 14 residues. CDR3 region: CASSFSDRPYEQYF. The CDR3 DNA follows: TGTGCCAGCAGCTTTTCGGACAGACCCTACGAGCAGTACTTC.

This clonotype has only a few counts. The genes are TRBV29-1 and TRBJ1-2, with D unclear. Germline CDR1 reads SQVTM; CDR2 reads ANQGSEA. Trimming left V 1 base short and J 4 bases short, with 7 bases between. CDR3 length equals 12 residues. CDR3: CSVEGRRYGYTF. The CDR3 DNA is TGCAGCGTTGAAGGCAGGCGCTATGGCTACACCTTC. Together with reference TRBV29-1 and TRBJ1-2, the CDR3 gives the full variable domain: SAVISQKPSRDICQRGTSLTIQCQVDSQVTMMFWYRQQPGQSLTLIATANQGSEATYESGFVIDKFPISRPNLTFSTLTVSNMSPEDSSIYLCSVEGRRYGYTFGSGTRLTVV.

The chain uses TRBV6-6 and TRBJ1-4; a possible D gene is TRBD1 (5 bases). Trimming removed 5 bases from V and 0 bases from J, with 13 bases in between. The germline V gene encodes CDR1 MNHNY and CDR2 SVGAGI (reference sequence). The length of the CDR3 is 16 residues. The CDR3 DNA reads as TGTGCCAGCAGTACGCGACAGTTTTCAACTAATGAAAAACTGTTTTTT. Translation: CASSTRQFSTNEKLFF.

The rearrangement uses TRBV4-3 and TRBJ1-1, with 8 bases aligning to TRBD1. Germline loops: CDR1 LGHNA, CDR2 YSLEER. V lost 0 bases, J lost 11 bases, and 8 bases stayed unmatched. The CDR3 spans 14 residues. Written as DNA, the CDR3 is TGCGCCAGCAGCCAAGAACAGGGGGGGACTAGTGCTTTCTTT. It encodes CASSQEQGGTSAFF.

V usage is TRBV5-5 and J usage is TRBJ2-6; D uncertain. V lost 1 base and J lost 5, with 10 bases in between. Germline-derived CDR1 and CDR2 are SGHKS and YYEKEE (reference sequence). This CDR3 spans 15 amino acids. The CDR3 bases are TGTGCCAGCAGCTTGCTCTCCGACTGGGCCAACGTCCTGACTTTC. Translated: CASSLLSDWANVLTF.

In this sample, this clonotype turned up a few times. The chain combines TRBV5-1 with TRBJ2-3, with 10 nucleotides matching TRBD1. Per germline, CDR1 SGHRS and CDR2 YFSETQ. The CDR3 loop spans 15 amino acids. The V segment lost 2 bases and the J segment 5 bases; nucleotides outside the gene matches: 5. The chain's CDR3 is CASSFGTGEGDTQYF. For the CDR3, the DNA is TGCGCCAGCAGCTTCGGGACAGGGGAGGGAGATACGCAGTATTTT.

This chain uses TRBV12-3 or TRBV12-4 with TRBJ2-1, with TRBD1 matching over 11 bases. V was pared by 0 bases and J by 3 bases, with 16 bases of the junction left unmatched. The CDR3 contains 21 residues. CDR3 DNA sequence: TGTGCCAGCAGTTTAGCCAGGCCCGGGACAGGGGGGGCTCGCGTCTACAATGAGCAGTTCTTC. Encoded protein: CASSLARPGTGGARVYNEQFF.

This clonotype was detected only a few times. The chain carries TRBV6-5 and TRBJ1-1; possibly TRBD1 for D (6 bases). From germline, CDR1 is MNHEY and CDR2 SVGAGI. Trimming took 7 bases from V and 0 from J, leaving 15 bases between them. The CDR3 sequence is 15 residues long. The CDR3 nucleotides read TGTGCCAGCACCCTCGGGGGCCCTTTGAACACTGAAGCTTTCTTT. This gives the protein CASTLGGPLNTEAFF.

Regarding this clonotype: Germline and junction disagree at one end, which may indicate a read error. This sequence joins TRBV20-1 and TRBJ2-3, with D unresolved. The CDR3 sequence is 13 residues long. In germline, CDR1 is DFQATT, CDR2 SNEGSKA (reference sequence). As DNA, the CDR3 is TGCAGTGTTAGAAACCGGAAGACAGATACGCAGTATTTT. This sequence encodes CSVRNRKTDTQYF.

Here the CDR3 DNA reads TGCGCCAGCAGCCAAGAGTATGAGAGCCAGCCCCAGCATTTT. It yields the protein CASSQEYESQPQHF. V and J are TRBV4-3 and TRBJ1-5; D ambiguous. Germline values: CDR1 LGHNA, CDR2 YSLEER. Trimming pared 0 bases from V and 7 bases from J, leaving 10 bases between. The CDR3 has 14 residues.

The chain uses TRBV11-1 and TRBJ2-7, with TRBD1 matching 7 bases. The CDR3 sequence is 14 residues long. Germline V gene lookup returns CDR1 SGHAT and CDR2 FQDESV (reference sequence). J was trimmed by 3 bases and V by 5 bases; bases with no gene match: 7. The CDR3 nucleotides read TGTGCCAGCAGCGCGACAGGGCTAAGCTACGAGCAGTACTTC. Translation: CASSATGLSYEQYF.

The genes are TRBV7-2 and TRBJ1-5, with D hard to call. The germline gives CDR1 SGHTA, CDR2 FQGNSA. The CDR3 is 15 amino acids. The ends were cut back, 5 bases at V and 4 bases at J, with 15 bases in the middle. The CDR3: CASSPQGRVNQPQHF. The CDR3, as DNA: TGTGCCAGCAGCCCTCAAGGACGGGTAAATCAGCCCCAGCATTTT.